The count of the clone carrying this TCR beta chain is one. What it binds is unknown. Germline assignment: CDR1 SGHTA and CDR2 FQGNSA. CDR3 length: 16 residues. Unmatched junction bases numbered 10, after V lost 5 bases and J lost 2 bases. This specimen belongs to a study of cytomegalovirus exposure and HLA in healthy donors. Study findings and constraints: An analysis that was carried out later associated 16,951 TCR beta sequences with HLA alleles at 0.05 false discovery rate. The classifier, whose performance was assessed in both the original and validation cohorts, reportedly diagnosed cytomegalovirus status with high specificity and sensitivity.

The primer mix had 60 Vbeta and 13 Jbeta primers. Clones were sequenced by immunoSEQ multiplex PCR, and TCRdb holds only the in-frame ones, with some missing. The top ten hold less than 3.5% of the sample, which has roughly 100,000 clones, around 66% seen once. Source material: PBMCs. The TCR sequence derives from a woman in her forties or fifties in good health and CMV-seronegative. The rearrangement joins TRBV7-2 to TRBJ2-7; 9 bases map to TRBD2. In DNA, the CDR3 is TGTGCCAGCAGCCCCTACCGGGCTAGCGGGACCTACGAGCAGTACTTC. This codes for CASSPYRASGTYEQYF.